The 28 T cell receptor beta chains listed next were all sequenced from one sample in a study of blood T cell repertoires in COVID-19. Sequenced by immunoSEQ multiplex PCR; TCRdb stores in-frame clones only, minus some. The data contain tens of thousands of clones, about nine tenths of them singletons. The sequenced sample was peripheral blood. Receptors were obtained from a human donor with active COVID-19. The donor label of this sample is uncertain.

This chain joins TRBV5-4 and TRBJ2-5; possibly TRBD1 for D (6 bases). This CDR3 has 14 amino acids. CDR1 is SGHNT and CDR2 is YYREEE in the germline V gene (reference sequence). Trimming shortened V by 4 bases and J by 3 bases, and 13 bases separated the two germline ends. CDR3 protein: CASSDEDREETQYF. For the CDR3, the DNA is TGTGCCAGCAGCGACGAGGACAGAGAAGAGACCCAGTACTTC.

The V and J genes are TRBV7-2 and TRBJ2-1, with a weak D call TRBD2 (5 bases). The germline CDR1 and CDR2 sequences are SGHTA and FQGNSA. V shed 5 bases and J shed 7 bases, with 18 bases lying between them. The CDR3 covers 15 residues. CDR3 in amino acids: CASSLVRDSSNEQFF. The CDR3 bases are TGTGCCAGCAGCCTAGTCCGGGATAGCTCAAATGAGCAGTTCTTC.

The chain couples TRBV6-1 to TRBJ1-2; D perhaps matches TRBD1 (5 bases). The germline V gene encodes CDR1 MNHNS and CDR2 SASEGT. Trimming shortened V by 2 bases and J by 8 bases, and 12 bases separated the two germline ends. The length of the CDR3 is 13 residues. This CDR3 is CASSEWGLQGYTF. The CDR3 region has the DNA TGTGCCAGCAGTGAATGGGGACTACAAGGCTACACCTTC.

CDR3 residues: CASTRRLAGLETQYF. CDR3 nucleotide sequence: TGTGCCAGCACCCGTCGGCTAGCGGGGTTGGAGACCCAGTACTTC. The chain carries TRBV3-1 (or the pseudogene TRBV3-2) and TRBJ2-5, with TRBD2 identical over 9 bases. Per germline, CDR1 LGHDT and CDR2 YNNKEL (reference sequence). V was clipped by 7 bases and J by 5 bases; unmatched bases: 11. This CDR3 is built from 15 residues.

The rearrangement joins TRBV27 to TRBJ2-1; D gene uncertain. CDR3 length: 14 amino acids. CDR1 MNHEY and CDR2 SMNVEV come from the germline V gene (reference sequence). V gave up 6 bases and J gave up 8 bases, with 17 bases separating them. The CDR3 bases are TGTGCCAGCAGCCATAGCCTTACCGGCTATGAGCAGTTCTTC. Protein sequence: CASSHSLTGYEQFF.

This chain joins TRBV4-3 and TRBJ2-2; D not resolved. This CDR3 region has 19 residues. Germline V gives CDR1 LGHNA, CDR2 YSLEER. Trimming took 0 bases from V and 0 from J, leaving 17 bases between them. The CDR3 is CASSQDLLARQTNTGELFF. The CDR3 nucleotides read TGCGCCAGCAGCCAAGATCTTCTTGCGAGACAAACGAACACCGGGGAGCTGTTTTTT.

The chain employs TRBV6-2 or TRBV6-3 and TRBJ2-3, with D possibly TRBD2 on 5 matching bases. The germline gives CDR1 MNHEY, CDR2 SVGEGT. Trimming cost V 2 bases and J 1 base, with 22 bases left between them. The CDR3 contains 19 residues. CDR3 region: CASSYTKGSSSLRTDTQYF. DNA for the CDR3: TGTGCCAGCAGTTACACAAAGGGCTCTAGCAGCCTTCGCACAGATACGCAGTATTTT.

The chain joins TRBV7-8 to TRBJ1-2; D is ambiguous. V was trimmed by 3 bases and J by 4 bases, leaving 18 bases between them. This CDR3 has 16 residues. Per germline, CDR1 SGHVS and CDR2 FQNEAQ. The CDR3 nucleotides read TGTGCCAGCAGCTTTGGGCACGGACCGGGAATCTATGGCTACACCTTC. Encoded protein: CASSFGHGPGIYGYTF.

The V call is TRBV6-2 or TRBV6-3, the J call TRBJ2-2, with TRBD1 identical over 9 bases. CDR1 is MNHEY, CDR2 SVGEGT, per germline. CDR3 length equals 17 residues. The V and J ends lost 2 bases and 4 bases, in that order; junction bases with no gene match: 8. The CDR3 loop reads CASSYARTGAATGELFF. The DNA for the CDR3 is TGTGCCAGCAGTTACGCACGGACAGGGGCGGCCACCGGGGAGCTGTTTTTT.

The rearrangement links TRBV7-9 to TRBJ1-6, with unresolved D. V lost 2 bases and J 9 bases, leaving 8 bases between the germline ends. The CDR3 covers 13 residues. Per germline, CDR1 SEHNR and CDR2 FQNEAQ (reference sequence). The CDR3 spells CASSLIPGSPLHF. The CDR3 DNA reads as TGTGCCAGCAGCTTAATACCGGGTTCACCCCTCCACTTT.

This chain connects TRBV27 to TRBJ2-1, with TRBD2 matching over 13 bases. Trimming took 3 bases from V and 4 from J; bases not matched to a gene: 9. The CDR3 contains 18 residues. Germline V gives CDR1 MNHEY, CDR2 SMNVEV (reference sequence). In DNA, the CDR3 is TGTGCCAGCAGTTTCGTGAAAACTAGCGGGGGGGCTTACAATGAGCAGTTCTTC. Translating it yields CASSFVKTSGGAYNEQFF.

Here the CDR3 reads CASSSVPGANVLTF. The CDR3, as DNA: TGTGCCAGCAGCTCAGTGCCTGGGGCCAACGTCCTGACTTTC. The rearrangement uses TRBV7-3 and TRBJ2-6; D unclear. This CDR3 is 14 amino acids long. Germline values: CDR1 SGHTA, CDR2 FQGTGA. The V gene lost 4 bases and the J gene lost 2 bases, with 6 bases spanning the gap. Looking up the rest from reference TRBV7-3 and TRBJ2-6 gives the full variable domain: GAGVSQTPSNKVTEKGKYVELRCDPISGHTALYWYRQSLGQGPEFLIYFQGTGAADDSGLPNDRFFAVRPEGSVSTLKIQRTERGDSAVYLCASSSVPGANVLTFGAGSRLTVL.

The chain couples TRBV11-2 to TRBJ2-7; D unclear. Germline CDR1 reads SGHAT; CDR2 reads FQNNGV. Trimming removed 2 bases at V and 0 bases at J, with 14 bases between. The CDR3 runs 16 residues. The CDR3 here is CASSLNGGPISYEQYF. The CDR3 bases are TGTGCCAGCAGCTTAAACGGCGGCCCTATCTCCTACGAGCAGTACTTC.

This chain connects TRBV10-3 to TRBJ1-6, with TRBD1 as a possible D gene (5 bases). CDR1 is ENHRY and CDR2 is SYGVKD in the germline V gene. CDR3 length: 13 residues. Trimming stripped 6 bases from V and 6 bases from J, with 9 bases between. In DNA form, the CDR3 reads TGTGCCATCAGGGACGACAGTAATTCACCCCTCCACTTT. Residues: CAIRDDSNSPLHF.

The chain's CDR3 is CASSARDRGRMGYTF. Written as DNA, the CDR3 is TGTGCCAGCAGCGCCAGGGACAGGGGGCGCATGGGCTACACCTTC. The V and J genes are TRBV7-2 and TRBJ1-2; 12 bases line up with TRBD1. The V segment lost 5 bases and the J segment 8 bases; nucleotides outside the gene matches: 9. In germline, CDR1 is SGHTA, CDR2 FQGNSA. The CDR3 length is 15 residues.

This chain joins TRBV4-3 and TRBJ2-7; perhaps TRBD1 as D (6 bases). Germline V gene lookup returns CDR1 LGHNA and CDR2 YSLEER. This CDR3 comprises 17 residues. V was pared by 2 bases and J by 5 bases, with 22 bases between. In DNA form, the CDR3 reads TGCGCCAGCAGCCAACAGAAACAGGGCCCAGCGCAGCACGAGCAGTACTTC. Encoded protein: CASSQQKQGPAQHEQYF.

The chain couples TRBV7-2 to TRBJ2-3; 8 nucleotides align to TRBD2. J lost 4 bases, V lost 2 bases, and 5 bases had no gene match. The V gene's germline CDR1 is SGHTA and CDR2 FQGNSA. This CDR3 has 15 residues. The CDR3 region is CASSLTRGVSDTQYF. For the CDR3, the DNA is TGTGCCAGCAGCTTAACGCGGGGGGTCTCAGATACGCAGTATTTT.

V gene TRBV7-2 combines with J gene TRBJ2-5; 7 bases match TRBD1. This CDR3 is built from 15 residues. The germline V gene encodes CDR1 SGHTA and CDR2 FQGNSA. The V gene end was trimmed by 2 bases and the J gene end by 2 bases; junction bases not matched to a gene: 5. The CDR3 DNA reads as TGTGCCAGCAGCTTATTTTTGGGACAGCAAGAGACCCAGTACTTC. This translates into CASSLFLGQQETQYF.

The chain carries TRBV11-2 and TRBJ2-1; D is perhaps TRBD1 (8 bases). CDR1 is SGHAT and CDR2 is FQNNGV in the germline V gene. The CDR3 has 16 residues. Trimming took off 5 bases at V and 6 bases at J, with 20 bases between the two ends. CDR3 nucleotides: TGTGCCAGCAGCACCAACAGGGGGGGTTATGGCAATGAGCAGTTCTTC. Translated: CASSTNRGGYGNEQFF.

The rearrangement links TRBV27 to TRBJ1-1; 7 nucleotides match TRBD1. Germline V CDR1 and CDR2: MNHEY, SMNVEV (reference sequence). The junction had 1 base not matched to a gene; V was cut back by 3 bases and J by 3 bases. This CDR3 comprises 13 residues. The CDR3 DNA follows: TGTGCCAGCAGTTTCACAGGGGACACTGAAGCTTTCTTT. As protein: CASSFTGDTEAFF.

The CDR3 DNA is TGTGCCAGCACTCCATCCACATCCAACTATGGCTACACCTTC. It codes for CASTPSTSNYGYTF. V usage is TRBV2 and J usage is TRBJ1-2; unclear D gene. The CDR3 is 14 amino acids. Germline V lookup: CDR1 SNHLY, CDR2 FYNNEI. Trimming pared 7 bases from V and 2 bases from J, leaving 14 bases between.

The chain has TRBV29-1 and TRBJ1-2, with no clear D. Trimming cost V 0 bases and J 4 bases, with 15 bases left between them. Germline CDR1 is SQVTM and CDR2 is ANQGSEA. This CDR3 contains 15 residues. The CDR3 DNA reads as TGCAGCGTTGAAGATCGCGAGGCCGGGTCCTATGGCTACACCTTC. This gives the protein CSVEDREAGSYGYTF. Looking up the rest from reference TRBV29-1 and TRBJ1-2 gives the full variable domain: SAVISQKPSRDICQRGTSLTIQCQVDSQVTMMFWYRQQPGQSLTLIATANQGSEATYESGFVIDKFPISRPNLTFSTLTVSNMSPEDSSIYLCSVEDREAGSYGYTFGSGTRLTVV.

The chain recombines TRBV3-1 (or the pseudogene TRBV3-2) with TRBJ2-5; 7 bases map to TRBD1. Germline V gene lookup returns CDR1 LGHDT and CDR2 YNNKEL (reference sequence). V dropped 4 bases and J dropped 5; count of bases not matched to a gene: 1. The CDR3 totals 12 residues. The CDR3 region has the DNA TGTGCCAGCAGCCCACAGGGGGAGACCCAGTACTTC. Translated, it gives CASSPQGETQYF.

The CDR3 here is CASRGGTTNTDTQYF. CDR3 nucleotide sequence: TGTGCCAGCAGGGGGGGGACTACTAACACAGATACGCAGTATTTT. This chain joins TRBV2 and TRBJ2-3, with TRBD2 identical over 7 bases. V dropped 6 bases and J dropped 2; count of bases not matched to a gene: 8. This CDR3 comprises 15 residues. Germline values: CDR1 SNHLY, CDR2 FYNNEI.

The DNA of the CDR3 is TGTGCCAGCAGCTTAGTTGGAGGGCCTTATAGCAATCAGCCCCAGCATTTT. As protein: CASSLVGGPYSNQPQHF. This chain links TRBV7-2 with TRBJ1-5; D not resolved. The CDR3 covers 17 residues. CDR1 is SGHTA, CDR2 FQGNSA, per germline. V was trimmed by 1 base and J by 0 bases, leaving 13 bases between them.

V and J are TRBV10-2 and TRBJ2-3, with 7 nucleotides matching TRBD2. The CDR3 is 14 residues long. With V trimmed by 5 bases and J by 5 bases, 7 bases remained unmatched. In germline, CDR1 is WSHSY, CDR2 SAAADI. This CDR3 is CASSQAGNVDTQYF. Written as DNA, the CDR3 is TGCGCCAGCAGTCAAGCGGGGAATGTAGATACGCAGTATTTT.

The chain joins TRBV5-1 to TRBJ2-1, with D perhaps TRBD1 (5 bases). The CDR3 covers 17 residues. Germline CDR1 SGHRS, CDR2 YFSETQ. V gave up 6 bases and J gave up 0 bases, with 19 bases separating them. The CDR3 DNA follows: TGCGCCAGCAATGACAGAGTACTTTCTGGCTCCTACAATGAGCAGTTCTTC. This gives the protein CASNDRVLSGSYNEQFF.

The chain links TRBV11-2 to TRBJ1-1; D might be TRBD1 (6 bases). V lost 5 bases to trimming and J lost 2 bases, with 12 bases between them. The V gene's germline CDR1 is SGHAT and CDR2 FQNNGV. The CDR3 runs to 14 residues. This CDR3 reads CASSPRGANTEAFF. The CDR3 DNA is TGTGCCAGCAGCCCGCGGGGGGCAAACACTGAAGCTTTCTTT.